The 5 T cell receptor beta chains given below trace back to one sample, sequenced in a study of identical twins. TCRdb independently ran MiXCR on the 5' RACE reads; one entry per CDR3 protein. The table records about 810,000 distinct CDR3 sequences, approximately 13% of them present only once. The data were also submitted as part of a second study, on yellow fever vaccine responses in identical twins.

Specimen: PBMCs. These receptors were taken from a woman under 30 in good health.

The rearrangement links TRBV20-1 to TRBJ1-5; no firm D call. With 2 bases removed from V and 4 bases from J, the gap between germline ends came to 6 bases. CDR1 is DFQATT and CDR2 is SNEGSKA in the germline V gene (reference sequence). CDR3 length equals 12 residues. CDR3 in DNA: TGCAGTGCTAGACGGGCGAATCAGCCCCAGCATTTT. Translation: CSARRANQPQHF.

This clonotype was seen more than once but under ten times. CDR3 in DNA: TGTGCCAGCAGCTTAGCGCTGGAGCAGTACTTC. Amino acids: CASSLALEQYF. The V call is TRBV7-8, the J call TRBJ2-7; D ambiguous. Germline loops: CDR1 SGHVS, CDR2 FQNEAQ. V lost 0 bases and J 7 bases, leaving 4 bases between the germline ends. This CDR3 is 11 amino acids long.

This clonotype was seen more than once but under ten times. V usage is TRBV5-6 and J usage is TRBJ2-2; D perhaps matches TRBD2 (5 bases). V was trimmed by 4 bases and J by 2 bases, leaving 18 bases between them. This CDR3 has 17 residues. Per the germline V gene, CDR1 is SGHDT and CDR2 is YYEEEE. CDR3 in DNA: TGTGCCAGCAGCAATGACTCTCGACTAATAAACACCGGGGAGCTGTTTTTT. Amino acids: CASSNDSRLINTGELFF.

This clonotype was detected only a few times. V usage is TRBV10-3 and J usage is TRBJ1-1; TRBD1 might be the D (5 bases). The length of the CDR3 is 14 residues. The V gene lost 6 bases and the J gene lost 6 bases, with 17 bases spanning the gap. From germline, CDR1 is ENHRY and CDR2 SYGVKD. As DNA, the CDR3 is TGTGCCATCAGCTGGGACGGACGCAGGCCTGAAGCTTTCTTT. Its translation: CAISWDGRRPEAFF.

This clonotype has just a few counts. This sequence joins TRBV28 and TRBJ2-1; the match to TRBD2 covers 9 bases. V trimming: 0 bases; J trimming: 7 bases; junction bases outside the gene matches: 13. The CDR3 sequence is 18 residues long. CDR1 MDHEN and CDR2 SYDVKM come from the germline V gene. The chain's CDR3 is CASSLCSEGASGMNEQFF. The CDR3 coding sequence is TGTGCCAGCAGTTTATGCTCTGAGGGGGCTAGCGGGATGAATGAGCAGTTCTTC.